One and the same sample provided the 5 T cell receptor beta chains below, sequenced in a study of cytomegalovirus exposure and HLA in healthy donors (dated by TCRdb to the late 2010s). The library was built by means of the immunoSEQ multiplex PCR assay. The multiplex PCR relied on a mix of 60 forward primers for TCR Vbeta segments and 13 reverse primers for TCR Jbeta segments. As stored in TCRdb, this immuneACCESS dataset retains in-frame rearrangements with V and J assigned. A fraction of the clones does not appear; measured against another copy, unresolved V genes explain less than half of the discrepancy, and the remainder lacks a known reason. This sample holds about 110,000 clones; over 65% were observed only once. The ten largest clones take up about 5.4% of the sample. The sample was PBMCs. These receptors were collected from a young woman in good health and CMV-seropositive.

The rearrangement joins TRBV27 to TRBJ1-2, with D perhaps TRBD1 (5 bases). V dropped 0 bases and J dropped 4 bases, with 9 bases sitting between them. The CDR3 is made up of 14 amino acids. CDR1 is MNHEY and CDR2 is SMNVEV in the germline V gene (reference sequence). CDR3 sequence (DNA): TGTGCCAGCAGTTTATCGGGGGAGGGCTATGGCTACACCTTC. Protein product: CASSLSGEGYGYTF.

This chain connects TRBV18 to TRBJ1-1, with D tentatively TRBD1 (6 bases). This CDR3 has 17 amino acids. Germline V lookup: CDR1 KGHSH, CDR2 LQKENI. Deletions cut 0 bases from V and 5 bases from J, with 19 bases between. The CDR3 DNA reads TGTGCCAGCTCACCACCGAGTGTAACAGGGCTGAGGACTGAAGCTTTCTTT. Translating it yields CASSPPSVTGLRTEAFF.

This chain links TRBV9 with TRBJ2-1, with TRBD2 matching 14 bases. The germline V gene encodes CDR1 SGDLS and CDR2 YYNGEE. V shed 3 bases, J shed 5 bases, and the junction held 7 bases outside the gene matches. This CDR3 has 17 residues. CDR3 sequence reads: CASSAYSTSGRDNEQFF. The CDR3 coding sequence is TGTGCCAGCAGCGCCTATTCGACTAGCGGGAGGGACAATGAGCAGTTCTTC.

This chain uses TRBV7-2 with TRBJ2-1, with no clear D. There are 13 residues in the CDR3. The ends were cut back, 5 bases at V and 3 bases at J, with 8 bases in the middle. Per the germline V gene, CDR1 is SGHTA and CDR2 is FQGNSA. CDR3 amino acids: CASSLYSYNEQFF. The CDR3 bases are TGTGCCAGCAGCCTTTACAGCTACAATGAGCAGTTCTTC.

The sample holds a few counts of this clone. V is TRBV5-6 and J is TRBJ1-2, with 9 bases lining up with TRBD1. Germline CDR1 and CDR2: SGHDT and YYEEEE. The ends lost 4 bases at V and 2 bases at J; junction bases unmatched: 6. This CDR3 has 15 amino acids. The CDR3 region has the DNA TGTGCCAGCAGCCCGAGGGACAGGGCGAACTATGGCTACACCTTC. Encoded protein: CASSPRDRANYGYTF.